The 15 T cell receptor beta chains listed next were all sequenced from one sample in a study of cytomegalovirus exposure and HLA in healthy donors. The PCR used 60 Vbeta and 13 Jbeta primers. TCRdb's table, derived via immunoSEQ multiplex PCR, lists solely in-frame clones and lacks some. Here the sample spans over 150,000 clones, around 86% being singletons. Sequencing was done on a sample of PBMCs. Every receptor here comes from a human donor in good health.

The rearrangement joins TRBV7-3 to TRBJ1-4; 8 nucleotides match TRBD1. The CDR3 is made up of 15 amino acids. Germline CDR1 and CDR2: SGHTA and FQGTGA. After removal of 2 bases from V and 8 bases from J, the junction contained 7 bases not matched to a gene. The CDR3 loop reads CASSLGTGPGEKLFF. The CDR3 nucleotides are TGTGCCAGCAGCTTAGGGACAGGCCCCGGGGAAAAACTGTTTTTT.

This chain connects TRBV19 to TRBJ2-6; a possible D gene is TRBD2 (5 bases). Germline CDR1 and CDR2: LNHDA and SQIVND (reference sequence). Trimming took off 10 bases at V and 4 bases at J, with 14 bases between the two ends. The CDR3 has 14 residues. The CDR3 loop is CATTGIYGANVLTF. Written as DNA, the CDR3 is TGTGCCACCACCGGGATCTACGGGGCCAACGTCCTGACTTTC.

This chain links TRBV20-1 with TRBJ2-1, with TRBD2 identical over 8 bases. This CDR3 is 11 amino acids long. Germline values: CDR1 DFQATT, CDR2 SNEGSKA (reference sequence). The ends lost 4 bases at V and 9 bases at J; junction bases unmatched: 2. CDR3 DNA sequence: TGCAGTGCTACGGGGGGGGTTGAGCAGTTCTTC. Translating gives CSATGGVEQFF.

The chain recombines TRBV4-3 with TRBJ1-4; TRBD1 aligns across 10 bases. The CDR3 sequence is 16 residues long. The germline CDR1 and CDR2 sequences are LGHNA and YSLEER. Trimming at V came to 3 bases and at J to 8 bases, leaving 9 bases not matched to a gene. CDR3 nucleotides: TGCGCCAGCAGCCATCCCGGGACAGGGGACCGGGAAAAACTGTTTTTT. Translating gives CASSHPGTGDREKLFF.

This clone came up once. The rearrangement joins TRBV11-3 to TRBJ2-2; no definite D call. Germline-derived CDR1 and CDR2 are SGHNT and YENEEA. CDR3 length: 15 residues. Deletions cut 3 bases from V and 4 bases from J, with 12 bases between. The CDR3: CASSFSTVFTGELFF. Here the CDR3 DNA reads TGTGCCAGCAGCTTTAGTACAGTGTTCACCGGGGAGCTGTTTTTT. The whole variable domain, filled in from reference TRBV11-3 and TRBJ2-2, reads EAGVVQSPRYKIIEKKQPVAFWCNPISGHNTLYWYLQNLGQGPELLIRYENEEAVDDSQLPKDRFSAERLKGVDSTLKIQPAELGDSAVYLCASSFSTVFTGELFFGEGSRLTVL.

The chain carries TRBV6-5 and TRBJ1-4; the D gene is possibly TRBD1 (6 bases). CDR1 and CDR2 from the germline V gene are MNHEY and SVGAGI. The CDR3 extends over 15 amino acids. Trimming removed 2 bases at V and 2 bases at J, with 9 bases between. This CDR3 reads CASSYLDSTNEKLFF. The CDR3 DNA sequence: TGTGCCAGCAGTTACCTGGACAGTACTAATGAAAAACTGTTTTTT.

The V call is TRBV18, the J call TRBJ2-3, with TRBD2 as a possible D gene (6 bases). CDR3 length: 17 amino acids. V lost 0 bases to trimming and J lost 7 bases, with 20 bases between them. Germline lookup yields CDR1 KGHSH and CDR2 LQKENI. The CDR3 DNA reads TGTGCCAGCTCACCACCGGTAGGGGACTTGGACGATCATACGCAGTATTTT. The encoded protein is CASSPPVGDLDDHTQYF.

V gene TRBV4-1 combines with J gene TRBJ2-1, with 12 nucleotides matching TRBD2. Germline CDR1 MGHRA, CDR2 YSYEKL. The CDR3 contains 17 residues. V was clipped by 1 base and J by 8 bases; unmatched bases: 9. The CDR3 loop is CASSQGPTSGGVYEQFF. The DNA for the CDR3 is TGCGCCAGCAGCCAAGGCCCGACTAGCGGGGGTGTATATGAGCAGTTCTTC.

This chain uses TRBV7-2 with TRBJ1-4, with 8 bases aligning to TRBD1. Germline V gene sequence: CDR1 SGHTA, CDR2 FQGNSA. The CDR3 contains 18 residues. The trim removed 1 base at V and 4 bases at J, leaving 11 bases unmatched. The CDR3, as DNA: TGTGCCAGCAGCTTAGACCCGGCAGGGGGCGCCGGTAATGAAAAACTGTTTTTT. Encoded protein: CASSLDPAGGAGNEKLFF. Looking up the rest from reference TRBV7-2 and TRBJ1-4 gives the full variable domain: GAGVSQSPSNKVTEKGKDVELRCDPISGHTALYWYRQSLGQGLEFLIYFQGNSAPDKSGLPSDRFSAERTGGSVSTLTIQRTQQEDSAVYLCASSLDPAGGAGNEKLFFGSGTQLSVL.

This rearrangement joins TRBV6-6 to TRBJ1-1, with TRBD1 matching over 9 bases. The CDR3 consists of 16 residues. J was trimmed by 4 bases and V by 6 bases; bases with no gene match: 12. Looked up from germline, CDR1 is MNHNY and CDR2 is SVGAGI (reference sequence). CDR3 residues: CASSQGTGRLVTEAFF. The CDR3 DNA sequence: TGTGCCAGCAGCCAAGGGACAGGGCGGTTAGTCACTGAAGCTTTCTTT.

J is TRBJ1-1 and V is TRBV5-1; possibly TRBD1 for D (6 bases). Germline V gives CDR1 SGHRS, CDR2 YFSETQ. The germline V and J ends were trimmed by 4 bases and 5 bases, with 18 bases remaining between them. The CDR3 is made up of 15 amino acids. CDR3 bases: TGCGCCAGCAGCCCAGGGGCCCTGGAACAGACTGAAGCTTTCTTT. It is translated as CASSPGALEQTEAFF.

Remarks on this clone: Other DNA sequences in the same sample also yield this CDR3. The chain recombines TRBV5-1 with TRBJ1-5; perhaps TRBD1 as D (6 bases). The germline CDR1 and CDR2 sequences are SGHRS and YFSETQ. V was cut by 0 bases and J by 2 bases, with 6 bases left in between. The CDR3 totals 14 residues. The CDR3 sequence is CASSLEGGNQPQHF. CDR3 DNA sequence: TGCGCCAGCAGCTTGGAGGGGGGCAATCAGCCCCAGCATTTT.

J is TRBJ1-5 and V is TRBV6-1; 7 bases fit TRBD1. V shed 4 bases, J shed 0 bases, and the junction held 6 bases outside the gene matches. CDR3 length: 16 amino acids. The germline gives CDR1 MNHNS, CDR2 SASEGT. CDR3 sequence (DNA): TGTGCCAGCAGTGCCGGGACAGTTTATAGCAATCAGCCCCAGCATTTT. This sequence encodes CASSAGTVYSNQPQHF.

The chain is built from TRBV5-5 and TRBJ2-2; 8 bases are shared with TRBD1. Germline V gene data show CDR1 as SGHKS and CDR2 as YYEKEE (reference sequence). V shed 0 bases, J shed 4 bases, and the junction held 5 bases outside the gene matches. The CDR3 totals 16 residues. The DNA for the CDR3 is TGTGCCAGCAGCTTGGGTTGGACAGGGTCCACCGGGGAGCTGTTTTTT. Protein: CASSLGWTGSTGELFF.

This clone appeared a few times. The V call is TRBV15, the J call TRBJ2-2, with a possible D match to TRBD1 (7 bases). This CDR3 has 18 amino acids. V was cut by 0 bases and J by 6 bases, with 20 bases left in between. Germline-derived CDR1 and CDR2 are LNHNV and YYDKDF (reference sequence). CDR3 sequence (DNA): TGTGCCACCAGCAGAGATCTTCCAGGGGGGTCCCTGCCCGGGGAGCTGTTTTTT. Its translation is CATSRDLPGGSLPGELFF.